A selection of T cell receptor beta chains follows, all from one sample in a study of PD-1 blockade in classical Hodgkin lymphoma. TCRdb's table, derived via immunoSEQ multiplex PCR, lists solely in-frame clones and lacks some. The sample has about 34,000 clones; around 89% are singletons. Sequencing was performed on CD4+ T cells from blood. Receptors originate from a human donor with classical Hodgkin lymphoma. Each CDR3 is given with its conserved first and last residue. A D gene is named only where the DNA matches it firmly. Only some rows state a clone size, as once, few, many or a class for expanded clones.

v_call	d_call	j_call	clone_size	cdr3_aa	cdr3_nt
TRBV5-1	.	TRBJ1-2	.	CASSLAEPNYGYTF	TGCGCCAGCAGCTTGGCAGAACCTAACTATGGCTACACCTTC
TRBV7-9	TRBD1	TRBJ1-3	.	CASSLARTGALFSGNTIYF	TGTGCCAGCAGCTTAGCGAGGACAGGGGCCCTTTTCTCTGGAAACACCATATATTTT
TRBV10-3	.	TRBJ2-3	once	CAISGAGGDTQYF	TGTGCCATCAGTGGTGCTGGAGGGGATACGCAGTATTTT
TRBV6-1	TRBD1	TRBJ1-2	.	CASTGTGGRYYGYTF	TGTGCCAGCACAGGGACAGGGGGCCGGTACTATGGCTACACCTTC
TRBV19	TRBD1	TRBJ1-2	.	CASSIGRGGAGGYTF	TGTGCCAGTAGTATAGGTAGAGGGGGCGCAGGCGGCTACACCTTC
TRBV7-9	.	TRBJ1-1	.	CASSLSSLGDGEAFF	TGTGCCAGCAGCTTATCTAGCCTCGGCGACGGTGAAGCTTTCTTT
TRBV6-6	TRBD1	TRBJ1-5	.	CASRDRGLQPQHF	TGTGCCAGCAGGGACAGGGGGCTTCAGCCCCAGCATTTT
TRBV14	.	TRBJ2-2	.	CASSQSSLTGELFF	TGTGCCAGCAGCCAATCCAGCCTCACCGGGGAGCTGTTTTTT
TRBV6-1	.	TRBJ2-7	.	CASTVGSTSGYEQYF	TGTGCCAGCACCGTGGGGAGTACCTCGGGCTACGAGCAGTACTTC
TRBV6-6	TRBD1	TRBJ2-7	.	CASIGGQGTYEQYF	TGTGCCAGCATTGGGGGACAGGGGACGTACGAGCAGTACTTC
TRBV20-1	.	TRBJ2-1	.	CSATNNEQFF	TGCAGTGCCACGAACAATGAGCAGTTCTTC
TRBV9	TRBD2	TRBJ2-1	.	CASSVDPASGAYNEQFF	TGTGCCAGCAGCGTAGACCCAGCTAGCGGGGCTTACAATGAGCAGTTCTTC
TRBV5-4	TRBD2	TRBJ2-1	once	CASSLGSGAGAYNEQFF	TGTGCCAGCAGCTTGGGGAGCGGAGCGGGGGCCTACAATGAGCAGTTCTTC
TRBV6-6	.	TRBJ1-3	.	CASSYPTDTSGNTIYF	TGTGCCAGCAGTTACCCGACAGACACTTCTGGAAACACCATATATTTT
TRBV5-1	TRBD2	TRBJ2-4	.	CASSSGGVLNIQYF	TGCGCCAGCAGCTCCGGGGGGGTTTTGAACATTCAGTACTTC
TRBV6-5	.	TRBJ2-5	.	CASSYGGAQYF	TGTGCCAGCAGTTACGGCGGGGCCCAGTACTTC
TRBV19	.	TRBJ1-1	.	CASRTQGQNTEAFF	TGTGCCAGTAGGACCCAGGGTCAGAACACTGAAGCTTTCTTT
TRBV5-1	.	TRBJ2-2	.	CASRPGNPGELFF	TGCGCCAGCAGGCCAGGGAATCCCGGGGAGCTGTTTTTT
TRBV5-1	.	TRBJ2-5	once	CASSLEGGGETQYF	TGCGCCAGCAGCTTGGAGGGCGGAGGAGAGACCCAGTACTTC
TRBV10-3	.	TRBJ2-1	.	CAISEGGMYNEQFF	TGTGCCATCAGTGAGGGCGGGATGTACAATGAGCAGTTCTTC
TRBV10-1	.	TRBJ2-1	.	CASSKGLRGNEQFF	TGCGCCAGCAGTAAGGGGCTTAGAGGTAATGAGCAGTTCTTC
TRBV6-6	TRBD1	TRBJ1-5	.	CAVTGQGSNQPQHF	TGTGCCGTGACAGGACAGGGGAGCAATCAGCCCCAGCATTTT
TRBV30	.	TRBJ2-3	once	CAQGGRAKDTQYF	TGTGCCCAAGGAGGACGGGCTAAGGATACGCAGTATTTT
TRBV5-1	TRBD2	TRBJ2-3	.	CASSLGGTRGDTQYF	TGCGCCAGCAGCTTGGGGGGGACTAGAGGGGATACGCAGTATTTT
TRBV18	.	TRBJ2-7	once	CASSPTTGSYEQYF	TGTGCCAGCTCACCTACGACCGGTTCCTACGAGCAGTACTTC
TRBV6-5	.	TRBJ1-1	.	CASRRPNTEAFF	TGTGCCAGCAGGCGACCCAACACTGAAGCTTTCTTT
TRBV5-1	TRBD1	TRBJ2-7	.	CASSSTGGSYEQYF	TGCGCCAGCAGCTCGACAGGGGGCTCCTACGAGCAGTACTTC
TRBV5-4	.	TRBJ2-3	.	CASSRDENTQYF	TGTGCCAGCAGCCGGGACGAAAATACGCAGTATTTT
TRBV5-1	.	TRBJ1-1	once	CASSPRGGFGIPEAFF	TGCGCCAGCAGCCCCCGAGGAGGATTCGGTATTCCTGAAGCTTTCTTT
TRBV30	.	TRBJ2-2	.	CAFSSRTVWWTGELFF	TGTGCCTTTTCATCCCGGACAGTTTGGTGGACCGGGGAGCTGTTTTTT
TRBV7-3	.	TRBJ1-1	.	CASSVKMNTEAFF	TGTGCCAGCAGCGTAAAAATGAACACTGAAGCTTTCTTT
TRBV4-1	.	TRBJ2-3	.	CASSRVSGYTDTQYF	TGCGCCAGCAGCCGCGTGAGCGGATACACAGATACGCAGTATTTT
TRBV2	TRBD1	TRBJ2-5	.	CASSLLTGSEETQYF	TGTGCCAGCAGTCTTCTGACAGGGTCGGAGGAGACCCAGTACTTC
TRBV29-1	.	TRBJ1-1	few	CSLAGTEAFF	TGCAGCCTGGCTGGCACTGAAGCTTTCTTT
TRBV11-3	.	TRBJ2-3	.	CASSPQGGADTQYF	TGTGCCAGCAGCCCCCAGGGGGGAGCAGATACGCAGTATTTT
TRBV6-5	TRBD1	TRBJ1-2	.	CASSRGTGGGHGYTF	TGTGCCAGCAGCCGAGGGACAGGGGGCGGTCATGGCTACACCTTC
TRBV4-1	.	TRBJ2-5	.	CASSQGSLASETQYF	TGCGCCAGCAGCCAGGGGTCGCTAGCGTCGGAGACCCAGTACTTC
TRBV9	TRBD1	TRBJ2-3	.	CASSEGGTGGTDTQYF	TGTGCCAGCAGCGAGGGCGGGACAGGGGGCACAGATACGCAGTATTTT
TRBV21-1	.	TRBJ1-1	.	CASSKVDSSMNTEAFF	TGTGCCAGCAGCAAAGTTGACAGTTCGATGAACACTGAAGCTTTCTTT
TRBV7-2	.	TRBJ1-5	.	CASSTTVDQPQHF	TGTGCCAGCAGCACGACGGTTGATCAGCCCCAGCATTTT
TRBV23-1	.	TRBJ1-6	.	CASSQKQLNSPLHF	TGCGCCAGCAGTCAGAAACAGTTAAATTCACCCCTCCACTTT
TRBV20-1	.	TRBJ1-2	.	CSPVGAGGYTF	TGCAGTCCCGTGGGGGCAGGAGGCTACACCTTC
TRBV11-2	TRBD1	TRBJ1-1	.	CASSPGTGLNTEAFF	TGTGCCAGCAGCCCCGGGACAGGGTTGAACACTGAAGCTTTCTTT
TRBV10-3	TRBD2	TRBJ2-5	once	CAISDSAGGETQYF	TGTGCCATCAGTGACTCAGCGGGAGGGGAGACCCAGTACTTC
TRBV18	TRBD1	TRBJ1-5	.	CASSRAGGYQPQHF	TGTGCCAGCTCACGGGCAGGGGGGTATCAGCCCCAGCATTTT
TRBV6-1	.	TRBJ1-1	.	CASSLTGGTEAFF	TGTGCCAGCAGTTTGACAGGAGGAACTGAAGCTTTCTTT
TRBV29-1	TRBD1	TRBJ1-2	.	CSVGTGVRGEGYTF	TGCAGCGTGGGGACAGGGGTTAGAGGGGAAGGCTACACCTTC